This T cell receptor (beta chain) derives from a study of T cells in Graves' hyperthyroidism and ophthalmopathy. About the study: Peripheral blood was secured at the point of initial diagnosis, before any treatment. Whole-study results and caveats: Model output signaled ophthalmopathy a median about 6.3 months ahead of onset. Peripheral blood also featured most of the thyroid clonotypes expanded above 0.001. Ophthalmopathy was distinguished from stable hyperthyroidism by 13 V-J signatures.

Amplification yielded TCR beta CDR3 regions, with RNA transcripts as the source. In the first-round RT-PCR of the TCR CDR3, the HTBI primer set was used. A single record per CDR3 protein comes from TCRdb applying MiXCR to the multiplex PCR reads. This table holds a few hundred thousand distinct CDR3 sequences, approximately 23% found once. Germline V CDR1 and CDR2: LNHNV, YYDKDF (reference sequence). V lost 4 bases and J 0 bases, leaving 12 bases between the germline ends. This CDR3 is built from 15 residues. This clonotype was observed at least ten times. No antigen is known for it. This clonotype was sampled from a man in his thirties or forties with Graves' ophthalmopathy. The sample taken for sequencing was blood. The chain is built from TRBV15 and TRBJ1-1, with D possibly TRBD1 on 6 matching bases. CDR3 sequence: CATSTSGTMNTEAFF. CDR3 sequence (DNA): TGTGCCACCAGCACCTCCGGGACAATGAACACTGAAGCTTTCTTT.